This T cell receptor (beta chain) is drawn from a study of tumor-infiltrating lymphocytes in oesophageal squamous cell carcinoma. Germline values: CDR1 DFQATT, CDR2 SNEGSKA (reference sequence). The CDR3 covers 19 residues. TCRdb re-called the PCR reads with MiXCR, one entry per CDR3 protein. Of approximately 20,000 distinct CDR3 sequences detected, around 43% appear once; the ten largest clones hold less than 15%. What was sequenced was normal esophageal tissue next to the tumor. The V and J genes are TRBV20-1 and TRBJ2-1; 8 nucleotides line up with TRBD1. The end of the DNA aligns better with TRBJ2-7, so the J call may be wrong. This sequence was found in a male donor with esophageal squamous cell carcinoma. The CDR3, as DNA: TGCAGTGCTAGATCCATCGGACAGGGCGGGACTCGACGGGACAATGAGCAGTACTTC. It specifies CSARSIGQGGTRRDNEQYF.